The source of this TCR beta chain is a study of blood T cell repertoires in COVID-19. V lost 4 bases to trimming and J lost 4 bases, with 11 bases between them. The V gene's germline CDR1 is SNHLY and CDR2 FYNNEI. The CDR3 contains 14 residues. Assay used: immunoSEQ multiplex PCR; TCRdb lists only in-frame clones, some missing. Found here are 150,000 or so clones, about four fifths of them singletons; the top ten hold approximately 9.2%. Source material: peripheral blood. The genes are TRBV2 and TRBJ1-5; D remains unclear. The receptor's source is a human donor with acute or convalescent COVID-19. The donor label of this sample is uncertain. CDR3 sequence: CASSGVVENQPQHF. In DNA form, the CDR3 reads TGTGCCAGCAGTGGGGTAGTGGAGAATCAGCCCCAGCATTTT.